This T cell receptor (beta chain) was documented in a study of CD8+CD57+ T cells in acquired aplastic anemia (dated by TCRdb to the late 2010s). As for the study more broadly: On average, sorted CD4+ and CD8+ cells yielded around 3.1 ug of extracted DNA, with a range of roughly 0.19 to 27.4 ug. Healthy donor samples averaged roughly 9.8 million reads for CD4+ and under 12 million for CD8+ cells. The full study reports these points: Twenty-nine CD8+ CDR3 sequences were found in both patients and controls but appeared to be highly expressed in patients and within the immunodominant clones of the patients. CD8+ Simpson's diversity did not differ significantly between patients and healthy controls (P=0.060).

Based on the germline V gene (reference sequence), the CDR1 and CDR2 sequences are DFQATT and SNEGSKA. V is cut back by 4 bases and J by 0 bases, with 1 base in the junction unmatched. The CDR3 holds 13 amino acids from the cysteine to the phenylalanine. Of the read, only the CDR3 DNA is kept; its 39 bases are in frame from base 1. Genomic DNA was used as template for profiling of TCR beta VDJ combinations and CDR3 sequences. An Illumina HiSeq 2000 was the platform used for TCR repertoire sequencing. Turning to the authors' computational methods: TRBV/TRBJ rearrangement plots, CDR3 size and DJ length profiles, and Simpson's diversity index were used to evaluate the repertoires. Whichever DNA sequence was most abundant in the deep sequencing data was defined as the immunodominant clone. CDR3 amino acid sequences were checked for sharing between subjects and were compared against published repertoires and the VDJdb database. TCRdb reanalyzed the raw reads on its own, using fastp at Q25 for trimming and MiXCR for clone calling, and kept in-frame beta chains. Rows with a matching CDR3 protein are joined into one entry that keeps the most common DNA and genes. These V and J calls originate from TCRdb's pipeline instead of the authors' own analysis. Within this sample are 150,000 to 200,000 distinct CDR3 sequences, with 45% to 50% of them counted one time only. Under 3.5% of the sample is in the top ten clones.

In this study, sorted CD4+ and CD8+ T cells from the blood of healthy subjects and of severe aplastic anemia patients had their TCR repertoires deep-sequenced. Ficoll-Paque density gradient centrifugation was used to isolate peripheral blood mononuclear cells. Before DNA was extracted, CD4+ and CD8+ T cells were sorted using either FACS or magnetic beads. Regarding this clonotype: Its recognized antigen is unknown. The sample holds no much larger clone one base away, and base qualities are not on file.

This receptor was taken from a human donor in good health. Sequencing used sorted CD4+, CD8+, or CD8+CD57+ T cells (not recorded which) from PBMCs. The chain is encoded by TRBV20-1 joined to TRBJ2-3; the central 7 bases match TRBD2. The CDR3: CSAKRGSTDTQYF. The DNA sequence reads TGCAGTGCTAAGCGGGGTAGCACAGATACGCAGTATTTT.